The rows below give T cell receptor beta chains drawn from one sample of a study of beta chain features in type 1 diabetes. The protocol was immunoSEQ multiplex PCR, while the TCRdb copy is restricted to in-frame clones and leaves out a portion. The repertoire has under 250,000 clones, 11% of them found once; the top ten carry approximately 1.4%. The material sequenced was central memory CD4+ T cells from blood. These TCRs come from a man aged 18-30 years in good health. CDR3s include the opening cysteine and the closing phenylalanine or tryptophan. D genes are given only for firm matches. The size field is filled for only some rows; it gives once, few, many or a size class.

.,few,TRBJ1-1,TRBV30,TGTGCCTGGAGCGGGGACGAAGGTGAAGCTTTCTTT,CAWSGDEGEAFF
TRBD1,few,TRBJ2-3,TRBV23-1,TGCGCCAGCCCCAGACCGAGGACAGGGGGGGCGGATACGCAGTATTTT,CASPRPRTGGADTQYF
.,.,TRBJ2-1,TRBV15,TGTGCCACCAGCAGAGAAAAAGGGCTGGGAGGCAACAATGAGCAGTTCTTC,CATSREKGLGGNNEQFF
.,many,TRBJ1-1,TRBV5-1,TGCGCCAGCCGCTACGCTTACGCCCGAGGGGAAGCTTTCTTT,CASRYAYARGEAFF
.,.,TRBJ2-5,TRBV7-2,TGTGCCAGCAGCTTAAATCGGGAGACCCAGTACTTC,CASSLNRETQYF
.,.,TRBJ1-1,TRBV7-4,TGTGCCAGCAACCCGGTAGGGGTTTATACTGAAGCTTTCTTT,CASNPVGVYTEAFF
TRBD2,many,TRBJ2-5,TRBV2,TGTGCCAGCGAAATGGGCGGGAGGGCCCGCCAAGAGACCCAGTACTTC,CASEMGGRARQETQYF
TRBD1,.,TRBJ2-2,TRBV27,TGTGCCAGCAGGGGACAGTCCATCGGGGAGCTGTTTTTT,CASRGQSIGELFF
.,few,TRBJ1-2,TRBV5-5,TGTGCCAGCAGCTTGGAAAGTCGGAGCGGGTACTATGGCTACACCTTC,CASSLESRSGYYGYTF
.,.,TRBJ2-3,TRBV27,TGTGCCAGCAGTTTTGTCAGCACAGATACGCAGTATTTT,CASSFVSTDTQYF
.,few,TRBJ2-5,TRBV7-2,TGTGCCAGCAGCTTAGACTTAAACAGGGTAGGGACCCAGTACTTC,CASSLDLNRVGTQYF
.,few,TRBJ1-5,TRBV11-2,TGTGCCAGCAGCTTTCTGGGACAGCCCCAGCATTTT,CASSFLGQPQHF
.,.,TRBJ1-2,TRBV4-2,TGTGCCAGCAGCCAAAACCTCAAGGATGGCTACACCTTC,CASSQNLKDGYTF
.,few,TRBJ1-1,TRBV29-1,TGCAGCGTTGAAGTCAGCCAGAACACTGAAGCTTTCTTT,CSVEVSQNTEAFF
TRBD2,once,TRBJ2-7,TRBV4-2,TGTGCCAGCAGCCAAGCACTAGCGGGAGGGTACGAGCAGTACTTC,CASSQALAGGYEQYF
.,.,TRBJ2-2,TRBV5-4,TGTGCCAGCAGCGACGCCCGGCAGGGGATCACCGGGGAGCTGTTTTTT,CASSDARQGITGELFF
.,many,TRBJ1-1,TRBV14,TGTGCCAGCAGCCTGGGTCACAGAACTGAAGCTTTCTTT,CASSLGHRTEAFF
.,.,TRBJ1-1,TRBV7-2,TGTGCCAGCAGCTTGGCTTCCATGAACACTGAAGCTTTCTTT,CASSLASMNTEAFF
.,many,TRBJ2-3,TRBV28,TGTGCCAGCGGAGTCCAACAGCGGGTAATCACAGATACGCAGTATTTT,CASGVQQRVITDTQYF
TRBD2,.,TRBJ2-7,TRBV18,TGTGCCAGCTCACCACTAGCGGGAGCCCCGTACGAGCAGTACTTC,CASSPLAGAPYEQYF
.,.,TRBJ1-2,TRBV16,TGTGCCAGCAGCCAATTATCCAGCTCCTATGGCTACACCTTC,CASSQLSSSYGYTF
TRBD2,few,TRBJ2-3,TRBV5-4,TGTGCCAGCAGCTTTAAAATAGCGGGTGGCACAGATACGCAGTATTTT,CASSFKIAGGTDTQYF
TRBD2,few,TRBJ2-5,TRBV5-1,TGCGCCAGCAGCTTGGGGCCTAGCGGAGAGGGGGAGACCCAGTACTTC,CASSLGPSGEGETQYF
TRBD1,.,TRBJ2-1,TRBV2,TGTGCCAGCAGTCGGGACAGGGGGGACAATGAGCAGTTCTTC,CASSRDRGDNEQFF
.,.,TRBJ2-1,TRBV15,TGTGCCACCAGCAGCGTTAGCGGACCCTCCTACAATGAGCAGTTCTTC,CATSSVSGPSYNEQFF
.,many,TRBJ1-2,TRBV19,TGTGCCAGTCCAGAGATCCGCTATGGCTACACCTTC,CASPEIRYGYTF
TRBD1,few,TRBJ2-5,TRBV2,TGTGCCAGCGGGACGGGACAGGGAGAAGAGACCCAGTACTTC,CASGTGQGEETQYF
TRBD1,.,TRBJ1-2,TRBV10-3,TGTGCCATCAGGATGACAGGGGTACAGGGCTACACCTTC,CAIRMTGVQGYTF
.,.,TRBJ2-5,TRBV5-6,TGTGCCAGCGGCCGGGACAATATAGAGACCCAGTACTTC,CASGRDNIETQYF
.,few,TRBJ2-5,TRBV29-1,TGCAGCGTTGAGGCCGGGCCCGTGGAGACCCAGTACTTC,CSVEAGPVETQYF
TRBD1,few,TRBJ2-7,TRBV2,TGTGCCAGCCGGGACAGGGGAAACGAGCAGTACTTC,CASRDRGNEQYF